The T cell receptor beta chain described here comes from a study of molecular identifiers for immune sequencing clone quantification. Study-level findings and limits: A single cell's spiked Jurkat TCR RNA was reportedly detectable among one million naive cells. The share of molecules held by clones above 20 RNA copies was over 98% in effector cells and under 1% in naive cells. Highly expanded clones may be undercounted when identical TCR molecules share barcodes.

This clonotype was seen at least ten times. Its specificity is not known. For bulk TCR libraries, previously described methods and listed TCR primers were used. TCRdb processed the PCR reads anew with MiXCR; each CDR3 protein has one entry. Here the sample spans some 320,000 distinct CDR3 sequences, around a fifth being singletons. Germline CDR1 reads MDHEN; CDR2 reads SYDVKM. This CDR3 region has 14 residues. Deletions cut 8 bases from V and 0 bases from J, with 11 bases between. The sequencing sample was made of naive CD8+ T cells from blood, with Jurkat cell RNA spiked in. Subset described: FACS-sorted CD8+CD4-CCR7+CD45RA+ naive T cells. The chain couples TRBV28 to TRBJ2-1, with D unresolved. The TCR originated in a human donor in good health. Some libraries in this study had Jurkat cell RNA spiked in. CDR3 sequence reads: CASGPTYSYNEQFF. CDR3 coding DNA: TGTGCCAGCGGCCCGACTTACTCCTACAATGAGCAGTTCTTC.